A single sample is the source of the 27 T cell receptor beta chains below, sequenced in a study of cytomegalovirus exposure and HLA in healthy donors. In the PCR, 60 Vbeta and 13 Jbeta primers were used. The protocol was immunoSEQ multiplex PCR, while the TCRdb copy is restricted to in-frame clones and leaves out a portion. This table holds 150,000 to 200,000 clones, less than 85% found once. Sequenced input: PBMCs. These receptors were collected from a man aged 40-49 years in good health and CMV-seronegative.

V gene TRBV7-3 combines with J gene TRBJ2-3; D gene uncertain. The CDR3 is made up of 12 amino acids. Germline values: CDR1 SGHTA, CDR2 FQGTGA. The V and J ends lost 5 bases and 0 bases respectively, with 3 bases between them. The CDR3 spells CASSLSTDTQYF. For the CDR3, the DNA is TGTGCCAGCAGCCTTAGCACAGATACGCAGTATTTT.

The chain uses TRBV10-3 and TRBJ1-1, with D perhaps matching TRBD1 (6 bases). The V end was cut by 0 bases, the J end by 7 bases, with 9 bases between. The CDR3 covers 13 residues. In germline, CDR1 is ENHRY, CDR2 SYGVKD. This CDR3 reads CAISESDRVEAFF. The CDR3 DNA is TGTGCCATCAGTGAGTCGGACAGAGTTGAAGCTTTCTTT.

The V call is TRBV27, the J call TRBJ2-7; 8 nucleotides line up with TRBD1. V gave up 8 bases and J gave up 1 base; unmatched junction bases: 10. Per germline, CDR1 MNHEY and CDR2 SMNVEV (reference sequence). The CDR3 covers 15 residues. CDR3 nucleotides: TGTGCCAGCGGGGACTTCGACAGGGGTTCCTACGAGCAGTACTTC. Its protein is CASGDFDRGSYEQYF.

The V call is TRBV6-1, the J call TRBJ1-2, with D unresolved. V lost 3 bases to trimming and J lost 8 bases, with 7 bases between them. The germline V gene encodes CDR1 MNHNS and CDR2 SASEGT. The CDR3 is 11 residues long. The CDR3 sequence: CASSDGEGYTF. The CDR3 DNA sequence: TGTGCCAGCAGTGACGGGGAGGGCTACACCTTC.

This chain joins TRBV4-3 and TRBJ2-7; weak D call: TRBD2 (6 bases). The germline CDR1 and CDR2 sequences are LGHNA and YSLEER. The CDR3 covers 14 residues. CDR3 amino acids: CASSQEIGAGHLMV. In nucleotides, the CDR3 is TGCGCCAGCAGCCAAGAGATCGGAGCGGGCCACCTTATGGTC.

The chain combines TRBV5-1 with TRBJ2-6; 8 nucleotides agree with TRBD1. V shed 5 bases and J 0 bases; nucleotides not matched to a gene: 7. Germline V lookup: CDR1 SGHRS, CDR2 YFSETQ. This CDR3 contains 17 residues. The CDR3: CASSPGTGVSGANVLTF. In nucleotides, the CDR3 is TGCGCCAGCAGTCCCGGGACAGGAGTCTCTGGGGCCAACGTCCTGACTTTC.

This sequence joins TRBV5-1 and TRBJ1-1; D is possibly TRBD1 (5 bases). In germline, CDR1 is SGHRS, CDR2 YFSETQ. V was clipped by 4 bases and J by 5 bases, with 15 bases between them. This CDR3 is built from 14 residues. The CDR3 is CASSGGGGWTEAFF. The DNA of the CDR3 is TGCGCCAGCAGCGGGGGGGGAGGGTGGACTGAAGCTTTCTTT.

The V and J genes are TRBV7-2 and TRBJ2-5, with D possibly TRBD2 on 5 matching bases. Germline V gene sequence: CDR1 SGHTA, CDR2 FQGNSA. There are 14 residues in the CDR3. V was shortened by 6 bases and J by 3 bases, with 14 bases between the two germline ends. The CDR3 coding sequence is TGTGCCAGCAGTAGTCCTCCAGCGGAAGAGACCCAGTACTTC. Its translation: CASSSPPAEETQYF.

The chain has TRBV27 and TRBJ1-5; D call uncertain. The V and J ends lost 2 bases and 4 bases respectively, with 9 bases between them. This CDR3 is built from 14 residues. CDR1 and CDR2 (germline): MNHEY, SMNVEV (reference sequence). The CDR3 spells CASSLLVTNQPQHF. CDR3 DNA: TGTGCCAGCAGTTTACTGGTTACTAATCAGCCCCAGCATTTT.

The chain joins TRBV5-1 to TRBJ1-2; the D gene is possibly TRBD1 (6 bases). Trimming cost V 4 bases and J 5 bases, with 18 bases left between them. This CDR3 has 15 amino acids. Germline CDR1 reads SGHRS; CDR2 reads YFSETQ. CDR3 in amino acids: CASSQYVAGAYGYTF. CDR3 bases: TGCGCCAGCAGCCAATATGTCGCGGGGGCATATGGCTACACCTTC.

The chain combines TRBV7-2 with TRBJ1-2; D might be TRBD1 (5 bases). Trimming stripped 7 bases from V and 8 bases from J, with 14 bases between. Germline CDR1 and CDR2: SGHTA and FQGNSA. The CDR3 spans 12 residues. Here the CDR3 reads CASNLRVEGYTF. CDR3 sequence (DNA): TGTGCCAGCAACCTCAGGGTAGAGGGCTACACCTTC.

V usage is TRBV18 and J usage is TRBJ2-6, with D possibly being TRBD2 (5 bases). CDR1 and CDR2 from the germline V gene are KGHSH and LQKENI. V shed 2 bases and J shed 0 bases, with 11 bases lying between them. The CDR3 is made up of 17 amino acids. The CDR3 region is CASSPRSSRSGANVLTF. The CDR3 coding sequence is TGTGCCAGCTCACCAAGGTCTAGCCGCTCTGGGGCCAACGTCCTGACTTTC.

This clone turned up a few times. The chain combines TRBV19 with TRBJ1-3; 11 nucleotides line up with TRBD1. V gave up 8 bases and J gave up 3 bases; unmatched junction bases: 9. Germline V gives CDR1 LNHDA, CDR2 SQIVND (reference sequence). This CDR3 region has 16 residues. The CDR3 sequence is CASGQGARRVGNTIYF. Here the CDR3 DNA reads TGTGCCAGTGGACAGGGGGCTCGTCGAGTTGGAAACACCATATATTTT.

The V call is TRBV29-1, the J call TRBJ1-3, with 7 bases aligning to TRBD1. CDR3 length equals 16 residues. Trimming removed 7 bases from V and 0 bases from J; junction bases left unmatched: 12. Germline CDR1 SQVTM, CDR2 ANQGSEA. CDR3: CSAVIWTGDSGNTIYF. As DNA, the CDR3 is TGCAGCGCCGTTATATGGACAGGAGACTCTGGAAACACCATATATTTT.

The chain carries TRBV19 and TRBJ2-2; 7 nucleotides line up with TRBD1. Germline CDR1 reads LNHDA; CDR2 reads SQIVND (reference sequence). The CDR3 is 15 residues long. The V segment lost 1 base and the J segment 2 bases; nucleotides outside the gene matches: 1. The CDR3 is CASSIGDRNTGELFF. For the CDR3, the DNA is TGTGCCAGTAGTATAGGGGACAGAAACACCGGGGAGCTGTTTTTT. The variable domain in full, completed from reference TRBV19 and TRBJ2-2, reads DGGITQSPKYLFRKEGQNVTLSCEQNLNHDAMYWYRQDPGQGLRLIYYSQIVNDFQKGDIAEGYSVSREKKESFPLTVTSAQKNPTAFYLCASSIGDRNTGELFFGEGSRLTVL.

The J gene is TRBJ2-1, the V gene TRBV7-2; the D is unclear. V lost 2 bases, J lost 3 bases, and 5 bases lay in between. CDR1 is SGHTA and CDR2 is FQGNSA in the germline V gene. This CDR3 contains 13 residues. The CDR3 nucleotides are TGTGCCAGCAGCTTATATATCTACAATGAGCAGTTCTTC. It translates to CASSLYIYNEQFF.

The V call is TRBV10-3, the J call TRBJ2-5, with 7 nucleotides matching TRBD1. The junction had 2 bases not matched to a gene; V was cut back by 2 bases and J by 2 bases. Germline CDR1 is ENHRY and CDR2 is SYGVKD. This CDR3 has 14 amino acids. CDR3 in amino acids: CAISEPGQQETQYF. The CDR3 DNA sequence: TGTGCCATCAGTGAGCCGGGACAGCAAGAGACCCAGTACTTC.

This clone was seen once. This sequence joins TRBV6-5 and TRBJ1-5; TRBD1 matches 7 bases. Trimming cost V 7 bases and J 6 bases; bases outside gene matches: 6. This CDR3 has 13 residues. Germline V gene data show CDR1 as MNHEY and CDR2 as SVGAGI. Written as DNA, the CDR3 is TGTGCCAGCACCCAGGGGGTGGTTCAGCCCCAGCATTTT. Protein: CASTQGVVQPQHF.

This rearrangement joins TRBV29-1 to TRBJ1-3; no definite D call. The CDR3 runs 12 residues. The germline V gene encodes CDR1 SQVTM and CDR2 ANQGSEA. The V end lost 2 bases, the J end lost 2 bases, and 4 bases lay between the germline ends. CDR3 protein: CSVEIAGNTIYF. In nucleotides, the CDR3 is TGCAGCGTTGAAATAGCTGGAAACACCATATATTTT.

This clone was recorded once. This chain links TRBV27 with TRBJ2-3, with D tentatively TRBD1 (6 bases). The V gene's germline CDR1 is MNHEY and CDR2 SMNVEV (reference sequence). V lost 6 bases and J lost 0, with 13 bases in between. The CDR3 length is 15 residues. CDR3 amino acids: CASSIGTHSTDTQYF. CDR3 nucleotides: TGTGCCAGCAGCATCGGGACACATAGCACAGATACGCAGTATTTT.

This clone came up a few times. The chain employs TRBV6-5 and TRBJ1-1, with 7 nucleotides matching TRBD1. This CDR3 region has 16 residues. Germline CDR1 and CDR2: MNHEY and SVGAGI. Trimming cost V 1 base and J 7 bases; bases outside gene matches: 12. CDR3 in amino acids: CASSYWQMGQSYEAFF. As DNA, the CDR3 is TGTGCCAGCAGTTACTGGCAGATGGGACAGTCTTATGAAGCTTTCTTT.

The chain couples TRBV13 to TRBJ2-3; 10 bases fit TRBD2. Germline V CDR1 and CDR2: PRHDT, FYEKMQ (reference sequence). This CDR3 is built from 15 residues. J lost 2 bases, V lost 6 bases, and 5 bases had no gene match. CDR3 DNA sequence: TGTGCCAGCAGTCGGACTAGCGGACTCACAGATACGCAGTATTTT. Translating gives CASSRTSGLTDTQYF.

V usage is TRBV7-9 and J usage is TRBJ2-7, with D uncertain. This CDR3 is 15 amino acids long. Looked up from germline, CDR1 is SEHNR and CDR2 is FQNEAQ (reference sequence). Trimming cost V 0 bases and J 0 bases, with 9 bases left between them. In DNA form, the CDR3 reads TGTGCCAGCAGCTTAGCAGACACATACTCCTACGAGCAGTACTTC. Its protein product is CASSLADTYSYEQYF.

This clone was seen more than once but under ten times. The chain has TRBV7-2 and TRBJ2-3, with a weak D call TRBD2 (5 bases). The CDR3 is 15 amino acids. The V and J ends lost 0 bases and 3 bases respectively, with 10 bases between them. In germline, CDR1 is SGHTA, CDR2 FQGNSA. For the CDR3, the DNA is TGTGCCAGCAGCTTAGCGGGAGTGGGGACAGATACGCAGTATTTT. As protein: CASSLAGVGTDTQYF.

The chain links TRBV27 to TRBJ2-1, with 10 nucleotides matching TRBD2. The V gene end was trimmed by 3 bases and the J gene end by 14 bases; junction bases not matched to a gene: 13. This CDR3 contains 15 residues. Germline values: CDR1 MNHEY, CDR2 SMNVEV (reference sequence). CDR3 sequence: CASSLNSDSGGREFF. CDR3 nucleotides: TGTGCCAGCAGTTTGAATAGCGATAGCGGGGGGCGGGAGTTCTTC.

The rearrangement joins TRBV19 to TRBJ1-2, with 9 positions matching TRBD1. The ends lost 1 base at V and 3 bases at J; junction bases unmatched: 12. Germline V CDR1 and CDR2: LNHDA, SQIVND (reference sequence). The CDR3 is 18 amino acids. The CDR3 spells CASSIAAPWTGVDYGYTF. The CDR3 nucleotides read TGTGCCAGTAGTATAGCCGCCCCCTGGACAGGGGTAGACTATGGCTACACCTTC.

The V and J genes are TRBV5-4 and TRBJ1-6; D is undetermined. V was trimmed by 1 base and J by 6 bases, leaving 5 bases between them. Germline V lookup: CDR1 SGHNT, CDR2 YYREEE (reference sequence). The CDR3 runs to 13 residues. The CDR3 spells CASSLTVNSPLHF. For the CDR3, the DNA is TGTGCCAGCAGCTTGACAGTTAATTCACCCCTCCACTTT.